Many counts were recorded for the clone carrying this TCR beta chain. Its antigen is unidentified. This entry is derived from a study of regulatory T cells in long-lasting Graves disease. Time point specified: newly diagnosed GD, antithyroid drugs for less than 3 months. PBMC RNA was the source of the TCR library. As a group, patients came from one endocrinology department in Xi'an, China. The CDR3 is made up of 13 amino acids. V lost 8 bases, J lost 3 bases, and 13 bases lay in between. Germline loops: CDR1 SGHTA, CDR2 FQGNSA. Libraries of TCR beta came from iRepertoire HTBI primers plus Arm-PCR of CDR3 regions. Each CDR3 protein is one row after TCRdb ran MiXCR on the multiplex PCR reads. The data show more than 300,000 distinct CDR3 sequences, about 10% seen once. Whole-study findings and limits: Authors noted too few samples as a limitation.

In addition, the sample was reused for a study of T cells in Graves' hyperthyroidism and ophthalmopathy. That paper adds: Clonotypes that were expanded in thyroid above 0.001 mostly appeared in blood too.

Sequencing used peripheral blood mononuclear cells (PBMCs), obtained at new diagnosis, from a patient treated with antithyroid drugs. The TCR comes from a woman under 30 with Graves disease. This chain joins TRBV7-2 and TRBJ2-5; D is unclear. DNA of the CDR3: TGTGCCAGCTTCGCGTTCAACGAAGAGACCCAGTACTTC. Encoded protein: CASFAFNEETQYF.